This TCR beta chain was captured by sequencing in a study of OX40 agonist ivuxolimab in advanced cancers. About the study: The patients received agonistic anti-OX40 (CD134) antibody ivuxolimab. Dose-escalation patients had hepatocellular carcinoma, melanoma, renal cell or head and neck cancer.

As regards this clone: Its antigen is currently unknown.

This CDR3 is 16 amino acids long. Autoimmune disease history or systemic immunosuppression excluded patients. Method: immunoSEQ multiplex PCR; TCRdb's copy keeps in-frame clones and lacks some. The sample contains around 62,000 clones, roughly four fifths of which appear only once. The study's findings and limits: Individuals who were partial responders at 0.1-3.0 mg/kg had clonal expansion that ranked among the lowest.

The sample was CD4+ or CD8+ T cells sorted from blood, taken in a trial of the OX40 agonist ivuxolimab. V gene TRBV21-1 combines with J gene TRBJ1-5. TRBV21-1 is tagged as a pseudogene. This sequence was found in an adult with an advanced solid tumor such as melanoma, head and neck, liver or kidney cancer. CDR3 sequence: CASSKAGFWFVQPQHF. Written as DNA, the CDR3 is TGTGCCAGCAGCAAAGCGGGGTTCTGGTTCGTTCAGCCCCAGCATTTT.